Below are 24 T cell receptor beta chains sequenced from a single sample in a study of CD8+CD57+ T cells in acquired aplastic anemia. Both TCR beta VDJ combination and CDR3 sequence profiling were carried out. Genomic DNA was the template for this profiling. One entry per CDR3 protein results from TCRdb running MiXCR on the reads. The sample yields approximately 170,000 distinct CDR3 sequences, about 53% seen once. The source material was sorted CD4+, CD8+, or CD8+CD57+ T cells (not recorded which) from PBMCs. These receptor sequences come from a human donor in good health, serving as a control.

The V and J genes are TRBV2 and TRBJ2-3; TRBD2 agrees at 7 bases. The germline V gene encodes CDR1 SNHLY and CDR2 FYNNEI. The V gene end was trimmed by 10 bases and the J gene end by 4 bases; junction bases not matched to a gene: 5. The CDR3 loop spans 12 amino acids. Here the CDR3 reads CAISGASDTQYF. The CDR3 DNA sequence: TGTGCCATCAGCGGGGCATCAGATACGCAGTATTTT.

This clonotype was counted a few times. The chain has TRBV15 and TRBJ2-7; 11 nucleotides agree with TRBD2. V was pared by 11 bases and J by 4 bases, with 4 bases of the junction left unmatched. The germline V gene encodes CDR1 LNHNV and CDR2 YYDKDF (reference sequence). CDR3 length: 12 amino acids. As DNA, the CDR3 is TGTGCCGGTAGCGGGGGGGAATACGAGCAGTACTTC. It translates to CAGSGGEYEQYF.

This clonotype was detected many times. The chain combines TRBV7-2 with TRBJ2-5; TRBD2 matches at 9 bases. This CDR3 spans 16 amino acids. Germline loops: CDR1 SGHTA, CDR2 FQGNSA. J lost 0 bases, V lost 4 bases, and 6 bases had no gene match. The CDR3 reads CASSSKAGGHQETQYF. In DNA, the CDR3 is TGTGCCAGCAGCTCTAAAGCGGGGGGACACCAAGAGACCCAGTACTTC.

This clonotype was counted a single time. This CDR3 is CATRSGQGYEQYF. CDR3 in DNA: TGTGCCACCAGGTCAGGACAGGGCTACGAGCAGTACTTC. The V gene is TRBV15, the J gene TRBJ2-7; 8 nucleotides align to TRBD1. The CDR3 spans 13 residues. Germline lookup yields CDR1 LNHNV and CDR2 YYDKDF (reference sequence). Losses at the gene ends were 6 bases for V and 3 bases for J; bases not matched to a gene: 4.

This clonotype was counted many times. CDR3 sequence (DNA): TGTGCCAGCAGCTTCGGCAGGGGCCACAATGAGCAGTTCTTC. Protein: CASSFGRGHNEQFF. The chain combines TRBV7-3 with TRBJ2-1; a possible D gene is TRBD1 (6 bases). The CDR3 has 14 residues. Germline assignment: CDR1 SGHTA and CDR2 FQGTGA. The V end was cut by 3 bases, the J end by 5 bases, with 11 bases between.

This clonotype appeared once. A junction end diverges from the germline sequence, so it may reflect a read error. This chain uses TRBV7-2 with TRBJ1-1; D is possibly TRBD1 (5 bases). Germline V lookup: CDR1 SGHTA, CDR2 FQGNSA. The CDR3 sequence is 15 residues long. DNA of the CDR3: TGTGCCAGCAGCTTAGTAGGAAAGGGACGTGCTGAAGCTTTCTTC. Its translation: CASSLVGKGRAEAFF.

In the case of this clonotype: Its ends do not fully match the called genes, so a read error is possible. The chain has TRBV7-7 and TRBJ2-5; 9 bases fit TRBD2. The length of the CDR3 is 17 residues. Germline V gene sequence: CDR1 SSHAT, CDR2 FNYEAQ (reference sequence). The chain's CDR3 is CASSPRRAVAGEETQYF. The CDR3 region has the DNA TGTGCTAGCAGCCCGAGGCGGGCGGTAGCGGGGGAAGAGACCCAGTACTTC.

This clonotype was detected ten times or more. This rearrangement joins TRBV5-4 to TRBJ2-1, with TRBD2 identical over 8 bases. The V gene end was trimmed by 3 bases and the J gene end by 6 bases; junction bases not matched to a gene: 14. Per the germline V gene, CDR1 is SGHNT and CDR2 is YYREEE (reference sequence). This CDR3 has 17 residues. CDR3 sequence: CASSSGGALKRTNEQFF. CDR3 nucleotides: TGTGCCAGCAGCTCGGGAGGGGCACTCAAAAGAACCAATGAGCAGTTCTTC.

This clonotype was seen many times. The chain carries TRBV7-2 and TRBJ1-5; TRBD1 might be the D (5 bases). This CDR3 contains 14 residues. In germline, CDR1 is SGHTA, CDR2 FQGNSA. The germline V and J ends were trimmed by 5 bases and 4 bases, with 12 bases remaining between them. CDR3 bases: TGTGCCAGCAGCCCCGAGCAGGGTAATCAGCCCCAGCATTTT. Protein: CASSPEQGNQPQHF.

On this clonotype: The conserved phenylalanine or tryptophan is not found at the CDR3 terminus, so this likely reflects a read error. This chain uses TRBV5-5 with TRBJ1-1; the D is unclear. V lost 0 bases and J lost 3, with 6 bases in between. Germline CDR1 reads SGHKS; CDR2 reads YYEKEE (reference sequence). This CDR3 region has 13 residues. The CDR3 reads CASSLERDTEAFL. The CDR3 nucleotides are TGTGCCAGCAGCTTGGAGAGGGACACTGAAGCTTTCCTT.

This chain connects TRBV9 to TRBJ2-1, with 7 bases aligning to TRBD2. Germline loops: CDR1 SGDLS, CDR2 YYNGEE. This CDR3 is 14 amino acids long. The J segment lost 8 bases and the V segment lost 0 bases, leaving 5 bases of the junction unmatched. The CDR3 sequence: CASSVVASGDEQFF. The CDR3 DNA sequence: TGTGCCAGCAGCGTAGTCGCTAGCGGTGATGAGCAGTTCTTC.

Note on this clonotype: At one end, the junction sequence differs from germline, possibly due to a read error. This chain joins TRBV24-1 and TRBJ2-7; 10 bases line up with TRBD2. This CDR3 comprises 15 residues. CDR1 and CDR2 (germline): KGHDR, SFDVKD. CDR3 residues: CASSSPAGGYYEQYF. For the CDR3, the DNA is TGTGCCAGCAGTTCCCCAGCGGGAGGGTACTACGAGCAGTACTTC.

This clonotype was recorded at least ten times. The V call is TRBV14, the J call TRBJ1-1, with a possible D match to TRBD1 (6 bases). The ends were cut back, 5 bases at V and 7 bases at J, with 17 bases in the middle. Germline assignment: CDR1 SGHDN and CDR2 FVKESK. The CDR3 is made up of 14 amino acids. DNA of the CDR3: TGTGCCAGCAGCTCGCAGGGGTGGGATGATGAAGCTTTCTTT. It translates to CASSSQGWDDEAFF.

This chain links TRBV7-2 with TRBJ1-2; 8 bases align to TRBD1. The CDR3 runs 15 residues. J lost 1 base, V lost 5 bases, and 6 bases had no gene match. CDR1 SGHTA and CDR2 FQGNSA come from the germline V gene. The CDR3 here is CASSQTGVHNYGYTF. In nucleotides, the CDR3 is TGTGCCAGCAGCCAGACAGGGGTACATAACTATGGCTACACCTTC. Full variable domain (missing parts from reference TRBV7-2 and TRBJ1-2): GAGVSQSPSNKVTEKGKDVELRCDPISGHTALYWYRQSLGQGLEFLIYFQGNSAPDKSGLPSDRFSAERTGGSVSTLTIQRTQQEDSAVYLCASSQTGVHNYGYTFGSGTRLTVV.

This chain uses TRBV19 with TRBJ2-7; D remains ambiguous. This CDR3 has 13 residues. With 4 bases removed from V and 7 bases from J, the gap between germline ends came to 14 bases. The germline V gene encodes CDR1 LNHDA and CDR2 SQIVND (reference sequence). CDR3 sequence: CASSNSLKEEQYF. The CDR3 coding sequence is TGTGCCAGTAGTAACTCCCTGAAGGAGGAGCAGTACTTC.

The CDR3 loop reads CSARDGDRGLGEQYF. The CDR3 DNA sequence: TGCAGTGCTAGAGACGGAGACAGGGGGCTTGGCGAGCAGTACTTC. The J gene is TRBJ2-7, the V gene TRBV20-1; 10 nucleotides agree with TRBD1. The CDR3 is 15 amino acids. The germline V gene has CDR1 DFQATT and CDR2 SNEGSKA (reference sequence). Trimming removed 0 bases from V and 6 bases from J; junction bases left unmatched: 8.

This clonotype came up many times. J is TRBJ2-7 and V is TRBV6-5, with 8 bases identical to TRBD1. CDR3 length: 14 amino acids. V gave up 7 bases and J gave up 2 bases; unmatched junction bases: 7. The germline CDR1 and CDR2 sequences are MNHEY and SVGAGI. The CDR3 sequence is CASTASTGAYEQYF. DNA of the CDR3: TGTGCCAGCACAGCTTCGACAGGGGCCTACGAGCAGTACTTC.

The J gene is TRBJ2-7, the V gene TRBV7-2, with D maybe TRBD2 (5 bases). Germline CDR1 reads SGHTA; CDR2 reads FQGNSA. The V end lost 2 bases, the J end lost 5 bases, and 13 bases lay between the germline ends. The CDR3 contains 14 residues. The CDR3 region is CASSLHRGLDEQYF. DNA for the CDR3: TGTGCCAGCAGCTTACATAGAGGACTCGACGAGCAGTACTTC.

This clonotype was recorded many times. CDR3 nucleotides: TGTGCCAGCAGGCGGTCTAGTATGGACCGTAGGGAGGAGACCCAGTACTTC. It translates to CASRRSSMDRREETQYF. The V gene is TRBV2, the J gene TRBJ2-5; a weak D match, TRBD2 (5 bases). V was shortened by 6 bases and J by 5 bases, with 25 bases between the two germline ends. Germline V gives CDR1 SNHLY, CDR2 FYNNEI. This CDR3 is built from 17 residues.

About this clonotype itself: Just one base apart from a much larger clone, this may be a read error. The DNA for the CDR3 is TGTGCCAGCAGCCCCCCGATAGGTGATAATTCACCCCTCCACTTT. This gives the protein CASSPPIGDNSPLHF. V and J are TRBV3-1 and TRBJ1-6, with D unresolved. Trimming left V 4 bases short and J 5 bases short, with 12 bases between. The CDR3 loop spans 15 amino acids. The germline CDR1 and CDR2 sequences are LGHDT and YNNKEL (reference sequence).

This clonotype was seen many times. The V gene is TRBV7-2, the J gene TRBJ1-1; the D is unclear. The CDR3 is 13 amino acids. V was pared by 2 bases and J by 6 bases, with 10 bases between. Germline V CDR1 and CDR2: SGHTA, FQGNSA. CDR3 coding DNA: TGTGCCAGCAGCTTACTCTATATCTCTGAAGCTTTCTTT. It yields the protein CASSLLYISEAFF.

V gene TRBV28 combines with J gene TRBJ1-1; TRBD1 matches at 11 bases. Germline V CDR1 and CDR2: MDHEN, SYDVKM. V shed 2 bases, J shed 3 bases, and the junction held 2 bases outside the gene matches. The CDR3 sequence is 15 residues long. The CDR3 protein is CASSLRTGGHTEAFF. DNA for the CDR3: TGTGCCAGCAGTTTACGGACAGGGGGCCACACTGAAGCTTTCTTT.

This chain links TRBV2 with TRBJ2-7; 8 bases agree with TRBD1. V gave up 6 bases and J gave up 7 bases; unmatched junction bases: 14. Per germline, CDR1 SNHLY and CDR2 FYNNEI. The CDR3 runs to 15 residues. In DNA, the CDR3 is TGTGCCAGCAGCGCGGACAGGGTATCCATGGGGGAGCAGTACTTC. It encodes CASSADRVSMGEQYF.

The CDR3 region has the DNA TGTGCCAGCAGCGTAGGCACTAGTCGGAGGGGTGATACGCAGTATTTT. Its translation is CASSVGTSRRGDTQYF. The chain combines TRBV9 with TRBJ2-3; D might be TRBD2 (6 bases). This CDR3 spans 16 amino acids. Germline V lookup: CDR1 SGDLS, CDR2 YYNGEE. Deletions cut 0 bases from V and 6 bases from J, with 17 bases between.